This entry is about one T cell receptor beta chain. In this sample, this clonotype turned up many times. Its antigen remains undetermined. Base quality data are lacking; no much larger clone is found one base away. What this sample's treatment or condition label stands for: allogeneic hematopoietic cell transplantation with graft depleted of TCRalphabeta T cells and CD19 B cells. The transplant recipients were children given TCRalphabeta/CD19-depleted allogeneic hematopoietic cell grafts. The CDR3 covers 16 residues, taking in both the cysteine and the phenylalanine. Of the read, only the CDR3 DNA is kept; its 48 bases are in frame from base 1. Unmatched junction bases come to 8, with V trimmed by 4 bases and J by 0 bases. Sequences SQVTM (CDR1) and ANQGSEA (CDR2) are obtained from the germline V gene. Libraries were constructed by PCR. TCRdb records Illumina HiSeq 2500 as the sequencer. Molecular barcoding was employed in the preparation of TCR libraries, with unique molecular identifiers being used to normalize TCRbeta repertoire quantification. Using fastp trimming at Q25 and MiXCR clonotype assembly, TCRdb reanalyzed the public sequencing data and kept in-frame beta chains. Rows are combined by CDR3 protein, so each entry shows the most common genes and DNA. The table for this sample lists nearly 250,000 distinct CDR3 sequences; approximately 8.9% of them were counted only once. Roughly 6% of the sample is held by the ten biggest clonotypes.

The data were obtained in a study of T-cell reconstitution after alpha-beta-depleted transplantation in children listed by TCRdb under 2016. Regarding the complete study: Using TCR repertoire profiling, the study quantitatively followed how T-cell immune reconstitution unfolded in children after TCRalphabeta/CD19-depleted allogeneic hematopoietic cell transplantation.

What the study reported, not specific to this receptor: Over the following months the frequencies of hyperexpanded clones went down, and after one year T-cell counts and TCRbeta diversity were mostly credited to newly produced T cells. The high TCRbeta diversity at day 60 in some patients was ascribed to recipient T cells and intrathymic progenitors that had survived conditioning. About two months after transplant, the apparently early recovery of alphabetaT-cell counts reportedly depended on just several hundred clones that had expanded rapidly and came from non-depleted graft cells.

The material sequenced was PBMCs, mostly from graft donor cells, taken 180 days after TCRalphabeta/CD19-depleted stem cell transplant. Recombination linked TRBV29-1 to TRBJ2-7, with 11 bases matching TRBD1. The clonotype originates from a male patient between 10 and 17 years old who had a stem cell transplant for acute lymphoblastic leukemia, so the T cells may come from the graft donor. The CDR3 corresponds to CSVGGTGGSSSYEQYF. The DNA sequence reads TGCAGCGTTGGGGGGACAGGGGGTTCCAGCTCCTACGAGCAGTACTTC.